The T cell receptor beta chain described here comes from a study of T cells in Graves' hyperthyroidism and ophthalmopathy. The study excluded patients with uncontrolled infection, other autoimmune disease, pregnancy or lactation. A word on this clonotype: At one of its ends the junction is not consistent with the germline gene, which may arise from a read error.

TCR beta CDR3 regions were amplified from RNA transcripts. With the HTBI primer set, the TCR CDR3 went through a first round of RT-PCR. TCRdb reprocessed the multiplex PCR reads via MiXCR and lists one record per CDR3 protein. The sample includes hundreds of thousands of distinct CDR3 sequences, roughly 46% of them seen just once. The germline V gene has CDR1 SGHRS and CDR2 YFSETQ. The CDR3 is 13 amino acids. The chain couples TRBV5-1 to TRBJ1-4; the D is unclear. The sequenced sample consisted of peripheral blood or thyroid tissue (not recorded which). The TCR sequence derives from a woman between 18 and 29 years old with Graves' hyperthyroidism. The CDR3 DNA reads TGCACCAGCAGCTTGGGAACTAATGAAAAACTGTTTTTT. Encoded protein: CTSSLGTNEKLFF.